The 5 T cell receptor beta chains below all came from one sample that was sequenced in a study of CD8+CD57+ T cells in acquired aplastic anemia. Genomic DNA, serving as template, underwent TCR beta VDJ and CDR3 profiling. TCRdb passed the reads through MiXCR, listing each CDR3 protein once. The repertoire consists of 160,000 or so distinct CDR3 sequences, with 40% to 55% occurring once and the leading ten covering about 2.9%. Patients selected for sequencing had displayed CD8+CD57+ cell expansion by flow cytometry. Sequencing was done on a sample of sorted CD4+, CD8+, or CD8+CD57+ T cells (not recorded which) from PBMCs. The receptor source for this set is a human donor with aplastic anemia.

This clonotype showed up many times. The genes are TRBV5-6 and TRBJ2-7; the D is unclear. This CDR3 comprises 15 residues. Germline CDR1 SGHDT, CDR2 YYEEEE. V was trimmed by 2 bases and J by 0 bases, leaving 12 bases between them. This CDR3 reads CASSLSQVRSYEQYF. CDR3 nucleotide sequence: TGTGCCAGCAGCTTATCGCAGGTGCGCTCCTACGAGCAGTACTTC.

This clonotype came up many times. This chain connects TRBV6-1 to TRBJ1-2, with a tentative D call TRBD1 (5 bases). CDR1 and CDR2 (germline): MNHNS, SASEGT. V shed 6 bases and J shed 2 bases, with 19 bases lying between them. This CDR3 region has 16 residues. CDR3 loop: CASRQPQGADNYGYTF. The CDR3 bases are TGTGCCAGCAGGCAACCCCAGGGAGCGGACAACTATGGCTACACCTTC.

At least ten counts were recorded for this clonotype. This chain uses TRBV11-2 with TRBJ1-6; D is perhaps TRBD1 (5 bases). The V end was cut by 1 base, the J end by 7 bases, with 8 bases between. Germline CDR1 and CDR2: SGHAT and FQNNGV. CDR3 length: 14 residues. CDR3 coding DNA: TGTGCCAGCAGCTTAGCACAGGCCAATTCACCCCTCCACTTT. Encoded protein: CASSLAQANSPLHF.

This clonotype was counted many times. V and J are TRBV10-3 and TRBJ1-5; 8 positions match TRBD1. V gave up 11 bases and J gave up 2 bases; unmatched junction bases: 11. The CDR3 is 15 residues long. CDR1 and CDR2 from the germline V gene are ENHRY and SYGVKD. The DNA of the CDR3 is TGTGCCTCCACGTCCTCGACAGGGGGCAATCAGCCCCAGCATTTT. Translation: CASTSSTGGNQPQHF.

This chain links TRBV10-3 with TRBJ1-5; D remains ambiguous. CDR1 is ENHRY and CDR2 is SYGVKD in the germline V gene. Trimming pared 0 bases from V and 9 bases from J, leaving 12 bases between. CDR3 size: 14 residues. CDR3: CAISESYSSGPQHF. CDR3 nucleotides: TGTGCCATCAGTGAGTCGTACAGCTCGGGGCCCCAGCATTTT.